Presented here are 12 T cell receptor beta chains from one specimen sequenced in a study of cytomegalovirus exposure and HLA in healthy donors. PCR was performed using 60 Vbeta and 13 Jbeta primers. Libraries were prepared by immunoSEQ multiplex PCR; TCRdb keeps only in-frame clonotypes and omits some of them. The listing contains fewer than 200,000 clones. Sequenced: PBMCs. These receptors all come from an older woman in good health and CMV-seronegative.

This chain uses TRBV11-2 with TRBJ2-3, with D maybe TRBD2 (6 bases). Germline V gene sequence: CDR1 SGHAT, CDR2 FQNNGV. The CDR3 sequence is 15 residues long. V was pared by 2 bases and J by 0 bases, with 9 bases between. The CDR3 nucleotides read TGTGCCAGCAGCTTACTACGGGGGAGCACAGATACGCAGTATTTT. Translation: CASSLLRGSTDTQYF.

V usage is TRBV6-1 and J usage is TRBJ1-2, with TRBD1 matching 7 bases. J gave up 8 bases and V 9 bases, and 12 bases lay outside the gene matches. Germline V gene data show CDR1 as MNHNS and CDR2 as SASEGT. This CDR3 contains 13 residues. This CDR3 is CASRDRETRGYTF. CDR3 DNA sequence: TGTGCCAGTAGGGACAGAGAAACGAGAGGCTACACCTTC.

The V and J genes are TRBV4-1 and TRBJ2-3; 10 positions match TRBD1. J gave up 7 bases and V 1 base, and 5 bases lay outside the gene matches. Germline CDR1 reads MGHRA; CDR2 reads YSYEKL. The CDR3 is 15 amino acids. The CDR3 DNA is TGCGCCAGCAGCCAAGCGACAGGGGGCCTAAATACGCAGTATTTT. It encodes CASSQATGGLNTQYF.

The chain couples TRBV18 to TRBJ2-1, with D hard to call. Germline V gives CDR1 KGHSH, CDR2 LQKENI. V gave up 3 bases and J gave up 2 bases, with 11 bases separating them. The CDR3 runs to 15 residues. CDR3 in amino acids: CASSPLSEAYNEQFF. CDR3 in DNA: TGTGCCAGCTCACCTCTCAGCGAAGCCTACAATGAGCAGTTCTTC.

The chain combines TRBV19 with TRBJ1-4; the D gene is possibly TRBD1 (5 bases). Germline V CDR1 and CDR2: LNHDA, SQIVND (reference sequence). V dropped 4 bases and J dropped 2 bases, with 8 bases sitting between them. The CDR3 is 14 amino acids. The CDR3: CASSNRGTNEKLFF. CDR3 bases: TGTGCCAGTAGTAATCGGGGGACTAATGAAAAACTGTTTTTT.

The rearrangement links TRBV10-3 to TRBJ1-2, with TRBD1 matching 8 bases. The CDR3 length is 13 residues. Germline values: CDR1 ENHRY, CDR2 SYGVKD. V trimming: 5 bases; J trimming: 6 bases; junction bases outside the gene matches: 5. CDR3 amino acids: CAISSGGKDGYTF. The CDR3, as DNA: TGTGCCATCAGTTCAGGGGGCAAAGATGGCTACACCTTC.

The rearrangement uses TRBV9 and TRBJ1-1, with 8 bases lining up with TRBD1. Germline V gene lookup returns CDR1 SGDLS and CDR2 YYNGEE. V dropped 4 bases and J dropped 7; count of bases not matched to a gene: 6. The CDR3 consists of 13 residues. The DNA of the CDR3 is TGTGCCAGCAGCCTCGGACAGGGAGATGAAGCTTTCTTT. It is translated as CASSLGQGDEAFF.

The CDR3: CASSIGPENTEAFF. The CDR3 DNA reads TGTGCCAGTAGTATTGGCCCAGAAAACACTGAAGCTTTCTTT. V is TRBV19 and J is TRBJ1-1, with unresolved D. The CDR3 length is 14 residues. In germline, CDR1 is LNHDA, CDR2 SQIVND (reference sequence). V gave up 3 bases and J gave up 2 bases, with 10 bases separating them.

The chain joins TRBV20-1 to TRBJ2-4; D is ambiguous. The CDR3 contains 11 residues. Germline-derived CDR1 and CDR2 are DFQATT and SNEGSKA (reference sequence). The V and J ends lost 8 bases and 8 bases respectively, with 13 bases between them. CDR3 residues: CSLLHRDIQYF. The CDR3 bases are TGCAGTTTATTACACCGGGACATTCAGTACTTC.

The V gene is TRBV6-5, the J gene TRBJ2-7; 7 bases line up with TRBD2. The CDR3 contains 14 residues. V gave up 4 bases and J gave up 4 bases; unmatched junction bases: 7. Germline lookup yields CDR1 MNHEY and CDR2 SVGAGI. CDR3 coding DNA: TGTGCCAGCAGTTCAGGACTAGTCGATTACGAGCAGTACTTC. Translated: CASSSGLVDYEQYF.

The chain is built from TRBV2 and TRBJ1-6, with D uncertain. V was shortened by 11 bases and J by 4 bases, with 12 bases between the two germline ends. Germline CDR1 and CDR2: SNHLY and FYNNEI. CDR3 length: 13 residues. CDR3 region: CASRPDYNSPLHF. In DNA, the CDR3 is TGTGCCTCTAGGCCGGATTATAATTCACCCCTCCACTTT.

The V and J genes are TRBV7-6 and TRBJ2-1; maybe TRBD1 (8 bases). Trimming cost V 5 bases and J 2 bases, with 19 bases left between them. CDR3 length: 17 residues. Germline V lookup: CDR1 SGHVS, CDR2 FNYEAQ. CDR3 loop: CASSQMRGGQAYNEQFF. The CDR3 nucleotides read TGTGCCAGCAGCCAAATGAGGGGGGGACAGGCCTACAATGAGCAGTTCTTC.